What follows are 18 T cell receptor beta chains derived from one specimen sequenced in a study of shared clonotypes between healthy human individuals. Clones were sequenced by immunoSEQ multiplex PCR, and TCRdb holds only the in-frame ones, with some missing. The sample has fewer than 850,000 clones; about 96% are singletons. Naivety among CD8 cells was defined by CD45RO negativity and positive CCR7 selection, thereby excluding terminally differentiated effector memory CD45RA+ cells. Sequencing was carried out using naive CD8+ T cells sorted from blood. These TCRs come from a man aged 25-45 years in good health.

The gene calls are TRBV7-9 and TRBJ2-7, with 15 nucleotides matching TRBD2. CDR3 length: 17 amino acids. Germline lookup yields CDR1 SEHNR and CDR2 FQNEAQ (reference sequence). V lost 5 bases and J lost 2; bases outside the gene matches: 7. The CDR3 sequence: CASSPGLAGGETYEQYF. CDR3 sequence (DNA): TGTGCCAGCAGCCCGGGACTAGCGGGAGGCGAGACCTACGAGCAGTACTTC.

The chain uses TRBV7-9 and TRBJ2-3, with D perhaps TRBD2 (6 bases). The V gene's germline CDR1 is SEHNR and CDR2 FQNEAQ (reference sequence). The CDR3 consists of 15 residues. Deletions cut 2 bases from V and 0 bases from J, with 9 bases between. CDR3 DNA sequence: TGTGCCAGCAGCTTACCTGGGACTAGCACAGATACGCAGTATTTT. Protein: CASSLPGTSTDTQYF.

The CDR3 coding sequence is TGTGCCAGCTCACCGTGGATGTCCGGTACGGCTGGAAACACCATATATTTT. It specifies CASSPWMSGTAGNTIYF. The chain employs TRBV18 and TRBJ1-3, with D hard to call. Germline V gene data show CDR1 as KGHSH and CDR2 as LQKENI. Trimming shortened V by 3 bases and J by 2 bases, and 17 bases separated the two germline ends. The CDR3 is made up of 17 amino acids.

V is TRBV9 and J is TRBJ2-7; TRBD1 matches at 8 bases. Germline loops: CDR1 SGDLS, CDR2 YYNGEE. The CDR3 consists of 14 residues. V lost 3 bases to trimming and J lost 3 bases; unmatched junction nucleotides: 5. The CDR3 DNA reads as TGTGCCAGCAGCGGCCGACAGGGGCTCTACGAGCAGTACTTC. This codes for CASSGRQGLYEQYF.

The chain couples TRBV27 to TRBJ2-7, with 11 bases that match TRBD2. Germline V gene lookup returns CDR1 MNHEY and CDR2 SMNVEV (reference sequence). Germline trimming cut 5 bases from V and 11 bases from J; bases unmatched to any gene: 5. The CDR3 runs 12 residues. The CDR3 here is CASSLSGRGEYF. For the CDR3, the DNA is TGTGCCAGCAGTCTTAGCGGGAGGGGGGAGTACTTC.

As regards this clone: At one end the junction does not follow the germline gene, possibly because of a read error. The J gene is TRBJ1-1, the V gene TRBV6-1; D call uncertain. Per germline, CDR1 MNHNS and CDR2 SASEGT. The CDR3 contains 14 residues. The CDR3 is CASSQANSYTEAFF. The CDR3 DNA sequence: TGTGCCAGCAGTCAAGCGAATTCCTACACTGAAGCTTTCTTT.

The V call is TRBV14, the J call TRBJ2-5, with 9 bases matching TRBD2. The trim removed 4 bases at V and 6 bases at J, leaving 12 bases unmatched. CDR1 SGHDN and CDR2 FVKESK come from the germline V gene. CDR3 length: 16 amino acids. CDR3 bases: TGTGCCAGCAGCCCGTCTACCAGTAGCGGGAGAAAGACCCAGTACTTC. It is translated as CASSPSTSSGRKTQYF.

The chain's CDR3 is CASSQRASYRDSYEQYF. The CDR3 region has the DNA TGTGCCAGCAGCCAACGGGCCAGTTACAGGGACTCCTACGAGCAGTACTTC. This chain joins TRBV14 and TRBJ2-7; D may be TRBD1 (6 bases). This CDR3 contains 17 residues. Trimming left V 2 bases short and J 0 bases short, with 17 bases between. Germline V gives CDR1 SGHDN, CDR2 FVKESK.

The DNA of the CDR3 is TGTGCCAGCAGTTTATCGACAGGGGGCAGTCAGCCCCAGCATTTT. Translating it yields CASSLSTGGSQPQHF. The V and J genes are TRBV27 and TRBJ1-5, with TRBD1 matching over 10 bases. CDR1 and CDR2 from the germline V gene are MNHEY and SMNVEV (reference sequence). With 0 bases clipped from V and 6 bases from J, the junction kept 2 bases outside the gene matches. CDR3 size: 15 residues.

This chain uses TRBV19 with TRBJ2-1, with TRBD2 matching over 7 bases. The CDR3 spans 18 residues. Germline assignment: CDR1 LNHDA and CDR2 SQIVND (reference sequence). With 2 bases clipped from V and 0 bases from J, the junction kept 10 bases outside the gene matches. CDR3 loop: CASSILASGSHSYNEQFF. The CDR3 DNA follows: TGTGCCAGTAGTATATTGGCTAGCGGAAGCCACTCCTACAATGAGCAGTTCTTC.

The chain links TRBV6-5 to TRBJ2-7; D is ambiguous. The germline gives CDR1 MNHEY, CDR2 SVGAGI. The CDR3 spans 14 residues. V was shortened by 0 bases and J by 3 bases, with 9 bases between the two germline ends. The CDR3 DNA is TGTGCCAGCAGTTACTCGAACACCTACTACGAGCAGTACTTC. Encoded protein: CASSYSNTYYEQYF.

The rearrangement uses TRBV5-4 and TRBJ2-1, with D perhaps matching TRBD2 (6 bases). V was clipped by 6 bases and J by 3 bases, with 13 bases between them. The CDR3 sequence is 14 residues long. Germline lookup yields CDR1 SGHNT and CDR2 YYREEE (reference sequence). The chain's CDR3 is CASTIAGSYNEQFF. CDR3 sequence (DNA): TGTGCCAGCACCATTGCCGGGAGCTACAATGAGCAGTTCTTC. Variable domain in full (rest from reference TRBV5-4 and TRBJ2-1): ETGVTQSPTHLIKTRGQQVTLRCSSQSGHNTVSWYQQALGQGPQFIFQYYREEENGRGNFPPRFSGLQFPNYSSELNVNALELDDSALYLCASTIAGSYNEQFFGPGTRLTVL.

This chain connects TRBV5-4 to TRBJ1-2, with D unresolved. Trimming pared 0 bases from V and 1 base from J, leaving 10 bases between. The germline gives CDR1 SGHNT, CDR2 YYREEE (reference sequence). The CDR3 covers 15 residues. The CDR3 sequence: CASSLEPSLNYGYTF. CDR3 sequence (DNA): TGTGCCAGCAGCTTGGAGCCGAGCCTTAACTATGGCTACACCTTC.

This sequence joins TRBV15 and TRBJ2-1, with a possible D match to TRBD1 (6 bases). V lost 5 bases, J lost 3 bases, and 8 bases lay in between. This CDR3 has 13 residues. Germline V gives CDR1 LNHNV, CDR2 YYDKDF (reference sequence). The CDR3 DNA is TGTGCCACCAGCGAGGGGGACTACAATGAGCAGTTCTTC. Translating gives CATSEGDYNEQFF.

The chain employs TRBV5-1 and TRBJ2-7; maybe TRBD1 (6 bases). CDR3 length equals 14 residues. V lost 0 bases, J lost 5 bases, and 12 bases lay in between. The germline gives CDR1 SGHRS, CDR2 YFSETQ. The CDR3 protein is CASSLDLGANEQYF. CDR3 DNA: TGCGCCAGCAGCTTGGATCTGGGGGCCAACGAGCAGTACTTC.

The chain recombines TRBV19 with TRBJ2-7; possible D gene TRBD1, 5 bases. The germline V and J ends were trimmed by 7 bases and 5 bases, with 12 bases remaining between them. CDR3 length equals 12 residues. Germline loops: CDR1 LNHDA, CDR2 SQIVND (reference sequence). CDR3 in DNA: TGTGCCAGTACAACAGGAGAGAACGAGCAGTACTTC. Translating it yields CASTTGENEQYF.

This clone was seen just once. This chain uses TRBV5-1 with TRBJ2-2; 8 positions match TRBD1. Trimming cost V 4 bases and J 0 bases; bases outside gene matches: 5. Germline assignment: CDR1 SGHRS and CDR2 YFSETQ. The CDR3 extends over 16 amino acids. The CDR3 DNA is TGCGCCAGCAGCCTAGGACAGGGCGCGAACACCGGGGAGCTGTTTTTT. Translating it yields CASSLGQGANTGELFF.

This chain joins TRBV28 and TRBJ2-7, with 9 bases that match TRBD2. In germline, CDR1 is MDHEN, CDR2 SYDVKM. The ends lost 1 base at V and 2 bases at J; junction bases unmatched: 3. The CDR3 covers 15 residues. The CDR3 DNA follows: TGTGCCAGCAGTTTATTCCTAGCGGGGACCTACGAGCAGTACTTC. Protein sequence: CASSLFLAGTYEQYF.